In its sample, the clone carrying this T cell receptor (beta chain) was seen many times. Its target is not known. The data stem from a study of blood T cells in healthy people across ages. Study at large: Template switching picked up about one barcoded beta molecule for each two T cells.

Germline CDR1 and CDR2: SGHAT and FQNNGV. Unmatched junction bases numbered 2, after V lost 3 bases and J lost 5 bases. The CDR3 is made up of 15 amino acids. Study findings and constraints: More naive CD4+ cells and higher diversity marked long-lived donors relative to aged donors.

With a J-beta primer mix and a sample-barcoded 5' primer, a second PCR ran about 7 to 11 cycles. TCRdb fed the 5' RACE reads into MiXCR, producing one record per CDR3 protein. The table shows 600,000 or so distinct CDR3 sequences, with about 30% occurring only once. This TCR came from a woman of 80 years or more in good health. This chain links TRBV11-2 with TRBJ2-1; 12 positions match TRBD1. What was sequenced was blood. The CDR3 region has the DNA TGTGCCAGCAGCTTGGGACAGGGGGCCCACAATGAGCAGTTCTTC. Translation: CASSLGQGAHNEQFF. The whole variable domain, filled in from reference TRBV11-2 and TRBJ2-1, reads EAGVAQSPRYKIIEKRQSVAFWCNPISGHATLYWYQQILGQGPKLLIQFQNNGVVDDSQLPKDRFSAERLKGVDSTLKIQPAKLEDSAVYLCASSLGQGAHNEQFFGPGTRLTVL.